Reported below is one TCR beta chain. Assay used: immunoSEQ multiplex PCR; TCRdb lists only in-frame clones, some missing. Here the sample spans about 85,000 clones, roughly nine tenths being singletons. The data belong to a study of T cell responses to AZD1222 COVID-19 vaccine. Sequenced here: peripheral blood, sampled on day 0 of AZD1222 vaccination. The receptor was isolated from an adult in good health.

CDR3 DNA sequence: TGTGCCAGCAGCCCTCTTAGCGGGGTCACCTACGAGCAGTACTTC. Translating gives CASSPLSGVTYEQYF. This chain uses TRBV11-2 with TRBJ2-7, with 8 bases fitting TRBD2. There are 15 residues in the CDR3. The V and J ends lost 5 bases and 2 bases, in that order; junction bases with no gene match: 8. Germline CDR1 SGHAT, CDR2 FQNNGV. Supplemented by reference TRBV11-2 and TRBJ2-7, the full variable domain reads EAGVAQSPRYKIIEKRQSVAFWCNPISGHATLYWYQQILGQGPKLLIQFQNNGVVDDSQLPKDRFSAERLKGVDSTLKIQPAKLEDSAVYLCASSPLSGVTYEQYFGPGTRLTVT.